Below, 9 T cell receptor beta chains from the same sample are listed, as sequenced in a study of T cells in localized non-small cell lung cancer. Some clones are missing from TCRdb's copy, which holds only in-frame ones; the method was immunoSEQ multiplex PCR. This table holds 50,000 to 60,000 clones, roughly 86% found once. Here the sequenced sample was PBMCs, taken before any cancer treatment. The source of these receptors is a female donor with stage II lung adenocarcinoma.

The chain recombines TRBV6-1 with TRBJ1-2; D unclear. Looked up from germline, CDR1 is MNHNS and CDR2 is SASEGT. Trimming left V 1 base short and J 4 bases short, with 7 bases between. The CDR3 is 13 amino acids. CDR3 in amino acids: CASSEGASYGYTF. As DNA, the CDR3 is TGTGCCAGCAGTGAAGGGGCTAGCTATGGCTACACCTTC.

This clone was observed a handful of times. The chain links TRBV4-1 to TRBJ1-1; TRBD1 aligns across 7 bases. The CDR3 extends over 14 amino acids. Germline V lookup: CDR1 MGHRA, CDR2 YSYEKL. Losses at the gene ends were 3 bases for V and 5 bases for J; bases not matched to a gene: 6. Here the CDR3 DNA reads TGCGCCAGCAGCCACACCCAGGGGGGGACTGAAGCTTTCTTT. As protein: CASSHTQGGTEAFF.

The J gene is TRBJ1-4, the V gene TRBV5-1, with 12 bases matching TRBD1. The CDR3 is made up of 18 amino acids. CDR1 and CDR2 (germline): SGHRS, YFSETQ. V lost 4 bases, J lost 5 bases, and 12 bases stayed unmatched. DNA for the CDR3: TGCGCCAGCAGCCCGGGGACAGGGGGCCACAGTCCGAATGAAAAACTGTTTTTT. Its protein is CASSPGTGGHSPNEKLFF.

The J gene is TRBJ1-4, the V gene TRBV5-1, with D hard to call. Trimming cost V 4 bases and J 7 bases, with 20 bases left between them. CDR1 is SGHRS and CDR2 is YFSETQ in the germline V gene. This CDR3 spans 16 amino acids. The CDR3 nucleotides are TGCGCCAGCAGCGTCTCAGGTAGCAGTAGCGGTGAAAAACTGTTTTTT. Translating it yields CASSVSGSSSGEKLFF.

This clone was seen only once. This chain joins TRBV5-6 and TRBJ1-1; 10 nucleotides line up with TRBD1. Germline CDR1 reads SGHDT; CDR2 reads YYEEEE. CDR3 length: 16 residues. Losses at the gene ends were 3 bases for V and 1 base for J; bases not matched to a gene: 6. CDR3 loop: CASSWGTGDENTEAFF. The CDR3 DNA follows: TGTGCCAGCAGCTGGGGGACAGGGGATGAGAACACTGAAGCTTTCTTT. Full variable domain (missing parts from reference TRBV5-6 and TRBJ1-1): DAGVTQSPTHLIKTRGQQVTLRCSPKSGHDTVSWYQQALGQGPQFIFQYYEEEERQRGNFPDRFSGHQFPNYSSELNVNALLLGDSALYLCASSWGTGDENTEAFFGQGTRLTVV.

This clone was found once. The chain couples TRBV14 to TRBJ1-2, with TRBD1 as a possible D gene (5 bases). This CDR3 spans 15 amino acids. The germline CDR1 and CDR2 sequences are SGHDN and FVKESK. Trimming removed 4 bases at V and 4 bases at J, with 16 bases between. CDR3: CASSRGAGPIYGYTF. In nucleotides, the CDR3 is TGTGCCAGCAGCCGCGGGGCAGGGCCGATCTATGGCTACACCTTC. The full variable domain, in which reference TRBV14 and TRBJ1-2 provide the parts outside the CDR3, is EAGVTQFPSHSVIEKGQTVTLRCDPISGHDNLYWYRRVMGKEIKFLLHFVKESKQDESGMPNNRFLAERTGGTYSTLKVQPAELEDSGVYFCASSRGAGPIYGYTFGSGTRLTVV.

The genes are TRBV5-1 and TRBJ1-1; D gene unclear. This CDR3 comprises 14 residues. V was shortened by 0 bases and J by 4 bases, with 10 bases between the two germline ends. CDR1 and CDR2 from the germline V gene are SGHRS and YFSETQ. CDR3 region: CASSLEHSGTEAFF. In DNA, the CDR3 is TGCGCCAGCAGCTTGGAGCATTCGGGCACTGAAGCTTTCTTT.

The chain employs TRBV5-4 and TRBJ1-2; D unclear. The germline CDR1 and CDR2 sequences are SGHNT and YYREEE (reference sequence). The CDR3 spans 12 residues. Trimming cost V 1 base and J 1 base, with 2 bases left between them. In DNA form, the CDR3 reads TGTGCCAGCAGCTTGAGTAACTATGGCTACACCTTC. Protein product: CASSLSNYGYTF.

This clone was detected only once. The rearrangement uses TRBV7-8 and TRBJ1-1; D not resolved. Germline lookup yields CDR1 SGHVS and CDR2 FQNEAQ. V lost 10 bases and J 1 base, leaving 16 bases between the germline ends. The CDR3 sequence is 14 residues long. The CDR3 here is CATRSQITNTEAFF. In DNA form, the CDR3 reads TGTGCCACCAGAAGTCAGATAACGAACACTGAAGCTTTCTTT.